The 2 T cell receptor beta chains in this list originate from one sample, sequenced in a study of blood T cell repertoires in COVID-19. Using immunoSEQ multiplex PCR, the repertoire was profiled, and TCRdb retains in-frame clones only, with some absent. The profile shows under 200,000 clones, 84% of them singletons. Source material: peripheral blood. The receptors shown here come from a man younger than 35 with active or convalescent COVID-19.

The sample holds one count of this clone. The chain couples TRBV7-9 to TRBJ2-1; the match to TRBD2 covers 16 bases. V dropped 5 bases and J dropped 4; count of bases not matched to a gene: 5. The CDR3 is made up of 17 amino acids. Germline CDR1 SEHNR, CDR2 FQNEAQ (reference sequence). The CDR3 DNA follows: TGTGCCAGCAGCCGAGGGACTAGCGGGGGGGCTTACAATGAGCAGTTCTTC. It translates to CASSRGTSGGAYNEQFF.

The V gene is TRBV27, the J gene TRBJ1-2, with 12 bases matching TRBD1. The CDR3 extends over 13 amino acids. V lost 6 bases, J lost 7 bases, and 3 bases stayed unmatched. Per the germline V gene, CDR1 is MNHEY and CDR2 is SMNVEV (reference sequence). Here the CDR3 reads CASSKGQGAGYTF. CDR3 in DNA: TGTGCCAGCAGCAAGGGACAGGGGGCTGGCTACACCTTC.